The 8 T cell receptor beta chains presented below share a single source sample, sequenced in a study of blood T cell repertoires in COVID-19. Method: immunoSEQ multiplex PCR; TCRdb's copy keeps in-frame clones and lacks some. Of fewer than 200,000 clones in the sample, under 85% were seen once. The sequenced sample was peripheral blood. The receptors shown here come from a man in his fifties or sixties who had recovered from COVID-19.

This clone was counted a single time. J is TRBJ2-1 and V is TRBV5-4, with 12 bases fitting TRBD2. CDR1 SGHNT and CDR2 YYREEE come from the germline V gene (reference sequence). V lost 4 bases to trimming and J lost 3 bases; unmatched junction nucleotides: 8. The CDR3 spans 17 residues. The CDR3 sequence: CASSILLAGGHYNEQFF. The CDR3 DNA reads as TGTGCCAGCAGCATTTTACTAGCGGGGGGCCACTACAATGAGCAGTTCTTC.

A remark on this clone: The junction does not match germline at one end; this may be a read error. CDR3 nucleotide sequence: TGTGCCAGCAGCTTGGCTGGTCGGGGCAGGGAGGCCTTC. It is translated as CASSLAGRGREAF. The chain recombines TRBV5-6 with TRBJ2-7, with a weak D call TRBD2 (6 bases). CDR3 length equals 13 residues. Germline lookup yields CDR1 SGHDT and CDR2 YYEEEE. Drawing the rest from reference TRBV5-6 and TRBJ2-7, the complete variable domain is DAGVTQSPTHLIKTRGQQVTLRCSPKSGHDTVSWYQQALGQGPQFIFQYYEEEERQRGNFPDRFSGHQFPNYSSELNVNALLLGDSALYLCASSLAGRGREAFGPGTRLTVT.

This clone was counted a few times. The chain joins TRBV11-2 to TRBJ2-5; 8 bases are a match to TRBD1. CDR3 length equals 15 residues. Germline V lookup: CDR1 SGHAT, CDR2 FQNNGV. Losses at the gene ends were 7 bases for V and 0 bases for J; bases not matched to a gene: 7. This CDR3 reads CASTFGDRNQETQYF. For the CDR3, the DNA is TGTGCCAGCACCTTTGGGGACAGGAACCAAGAGACCCAGTACTTC.

For this clone: A read error may produce the germline difference seen at one junction end. CDR3 protein: CATRDSDSTGIYGYTF. CDR3 sequence (DNA): TGTGCCACCAGGGATTCCGATTCGACAGGGATCTATGGCTACACCTTC. This chain joins TRBV24-1 and TRBJ1-2; the match to TRBD1 covers 7 bases. Germline V gene lookup returns CDR1 KGHDR and CDR2 SFDVKD. This CDR3 is 16 amino acids long.

Details on this clone: The junction shows a germline mismatch at one end, possibly a read error. The chain links TRBV7-7 to TRBJ2-7, with 9 positions matching TRBD1. Germline CDR1 reads SSHAT; CDR2 reads FNYEAQ (reference sequence). The length of the CDR3 is 13 residues. The CDR3 sequence is CASSPGTGREQYF. The CDR3 bases are TGTGCTAGCAGCCCGGGGACAGGGCGCGAGCAGTACTTC.

The chain uses TRBV6-4 and TRBJ1-5; TRBD1 aligns across 9 bases. V lost 3 bases to trimming and J lost 4 bases; unmatched junction nucleotides: 4. Per germline, CDR1 MRHNA and CDR2 SNTAGT. The CDR3 sequence is 15 residues long. The DNA for the CDR3 is TGTGCCAGCAGTGAGGGACAGGGAAGAAATCAGCCCCAGCATTTT. Protein sequence: CASSEGQGRNQPQHF.

V is TRBV19 and J is TRBJ1-2; D ambiguous. From germline, CDR1 is LNHDA and CDR2 SQIVND (reference sequence). V was cut by 6 bases and J by 1 base, with 12 bases left in between. CDR3 size: 14 residues. CDR3 sequence (DNA): TGTGCCAGTAGGCGAGAGGCCCTTAACTATGGCTACACCTTC. It is translated as CASRREALNYGYTF.

This chain links TRBV5-1 with TRBJ2-1, with TRBD2 matching 12 bases. This CDR3 contains 17 residues. Trimming cost V 0 bases and J 9 bases; bases outside gene matches: 10. Germline-derived CDR1 and CDR2 are SGHRS and YFSETQ. Here the CDR3 DNA reads TGCGCCAGCAGCTTGGTTGCTAGCGGGGGGGCGGTAGGTGAGCAGTTCTTC. This sequence encodes CASSLVASGGAVGEQFF.